Described below is a single T cell receptor (beta chain) sequence and its context. Antigen unknown. Described time point: persistent/refractory GD, antithyroid drugs over 5 years with positive TRAb. RNA from PBMCs was the source of the TCR library. The authors drew 8.5 to 9.5 milliliters of peripheral blood into EDTA tubes. This sample is part of a study of regulatory T cells in long-lasting Graves disease. About the study: Persistent cases were those of Graves' disease that involved over 5 years of antithyroid drugs with positive TSH receptor antibodies. Study-wide findings and caveats: Only peripheral blood was studied, not thyroid tissue. Persistent disease favored TRBV28, TRBJ1-2 and TRBJ2-5.

In germline, CDR1 is SQVTM, CDR2 ANQGSEA. The CDR3 spans 13 residues. With V trimmed by 6 bases and J by 10 bases, 12 bases remained unmatched. Both iRepertoire HTBI primers and Arm-PCR of CDR3 regions were used to build the TCR beta libraries. TCRdb redid the calling of the multiplex PCR reads with MiXCR, one entry per CDR3 protein. The sample carries a few hundred thousand distinct CDR3 sequences, 23% recorded once. The gene calls are TRBV29-1 and TRBJ1-1; 9 bases line up with TRBD1. This receptor was identified in a female donor with Graves disease. Sequenced here: peripheral blood mononuclear cells (PBMCs), sampled when the disease was refractory, from a patient treated with antithyroid drugs. DNA for the CDR3: TGCAGCGTCCTACAGGGGGCGTCTTTGTCAGCTTTCTTT. Translating it yields CSVLQGASLSAFF.